This T cell receptor beta chain emerged from a study of T cell repertoires in aging, cancer and after chemotherapy. In its sample, this clonotype ranks as medium-sized. Amplification of TCR beta used genomic DNA extracted from peripheral blood. TRB rearrangements spanning V, D and J were amplified using mixed TRB-A/B primers. One entry per CDR3 protein, called by TCRdb with MiXCR from the multiplex PCR reads. The sample contains 6,000 to 8,000 distinct CDR3 sequences, 21% of which appear only once. CDR3 length: 13 amino acids. Trimming removed 3 bases at V and 7 bases at J, with 7 bases between. Germline V lookup: CDR1 MNHEY, CDR2 SMNVEV (reference sequence).

The chain is built from TRBV27 and TRBJ1-6; no clear D. The receptor was isolated from a human donor with a blood cancer. The sample comprised blood. CDR3 bases: TGTGCCAGCAGTTTTGCCGGGAATTCACCCCTCCACTTT. Amino acids: CASSFAGNSPLHF.